The clone carrying this T cell receptor beta chain was picked up a small number of times. TCRdb re-derived calls from the RT-PCR reads in MiXCR, one entry per CDR3 protein. The repertoire has some 150,000 distinct CDR3 sequences, less than 15% of them found once; the top ten carry roughly 29%. The data belong to a study of response to subunit inactivated influenza vaccine. The CDR3 covers 17 residues. With 6 bases clipped from V and 7 bases from J, the junction kept 16 bases outside the gene matches. The sample was also reused in another study, on T cells expressing NK-cell markers. That study reports: It was by 5'RACE template switching with UMIs that TCR beta cDNA was made. NKG2C+ dominant clonotypes from 5 or 6 donors made up about 1.0-8% of CD8+ T cells.

The receptor was derived from a man aged 50-59 years who received an inactivated influenza vaccine. The rearrangement uses TRBV12-3 or TRBV12-4 and TRBJ1-4; 8 nucleotides line up with TRBD1. The sample here was CD8+ T cells sorted from PBMCs, taken roughly 13 days after vaccination. The CDR3 sequence: CASSLYLQGADTEKLFF. For the CDR3, the DNA is TGTGCCAGCAGCCTCTATCTCCAGGGGGCGGACACTGAAAAACTGTTTTTT.